This T cell receptor (beta chain) appears in the sequencing data of a study of blood T cell repertoires in COVID-19. In the study overall: T cells, B-cell-depleted T cells, or PBMCs supplied cDNA or gDNA.

Germline CDR1 reads MNHNS; CDR2 reads SASEGT. The CDR3 sequence is 15 residues long. V was trimmed by 3 bases and J by 5 bases, leaving 11 bases between them. Some clones are missing from TCRdb's copy, which holds only in-frame ones; the method was immunoSEQ multiplex PCR. Here the sample spans 250,000 or so clones, 85% to 90% being singletons. This chain links TRBV6-1 with TRBJ1-6; a weak D match, TRBD1 (5 bases). This receptor was identified in a woman aged 50 to 60 who had recovered from COVID-19. Sequencing was carried out using PBMCs or T cells enriched from blood (not recorded which). In nucleotides, the CDR3 is TGTGCCAGCAGTGACGGGCGGACAAATAATTCACCCCTCCACTTT. It yields the protein CASSDGRTNNSPLHF.